This T cell receptor (beta chain) comes out of a study of OX40 agonist ivuxolimab in advanced cancers. Study-wide results and limits: Antigen specificity was not determined for the expanded peripheral T cells.

The table came from immunoSEQ multiplex PCR; TCRdb's copy has only in-frame clones and leaves some out. The sample records under 150,000 clones, over 75% being singletons. V shed 5 bases, J shed 6 bases, and the junction held 11 bases outside the gene matches. The germline gives CDR1 SGHAT, CDR2 FQNNGV. This CDR3 comprises 16 residues. On this clone: Antigen unknown.

Sequenced material: CD4+ or CD8+ T cells sorted from blood, taken in a trial of the OX40 agonist ivuxolimab. The chain is built from TRBV11-2 and TRBJ1-5; 9 nucleotides line up with TRBD1. This clonotype was obtained from an adult with an advanced solid tumor such as melanoma, head and neck, liver or kidney cancer. CDR3 nucleotide sequence: TGTGCCAGCAGCCTACCTAGGGACAGGGAGGTTCAGCCCCAGCATTTT. It encodes CASSLPRDREVQPQHF.